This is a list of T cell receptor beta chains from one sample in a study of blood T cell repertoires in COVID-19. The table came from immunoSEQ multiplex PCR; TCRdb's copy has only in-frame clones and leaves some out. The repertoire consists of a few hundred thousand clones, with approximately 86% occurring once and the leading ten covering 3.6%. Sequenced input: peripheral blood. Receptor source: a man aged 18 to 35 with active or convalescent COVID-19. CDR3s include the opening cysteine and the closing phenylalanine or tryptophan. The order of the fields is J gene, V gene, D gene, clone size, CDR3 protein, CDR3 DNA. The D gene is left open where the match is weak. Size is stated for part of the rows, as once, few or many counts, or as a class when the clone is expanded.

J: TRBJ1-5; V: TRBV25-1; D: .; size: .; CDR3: CASSDYRDNQPQHF; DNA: TGTGCCAGCAGTGATTACCGGGACAATCAGCCCCAGCATTTT
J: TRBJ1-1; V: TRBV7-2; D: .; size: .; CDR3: CASSPHSEAEAFF; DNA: TGTGCCAGCAGCCCGCATAGTGAAGCTGAAGCTTTCTTT
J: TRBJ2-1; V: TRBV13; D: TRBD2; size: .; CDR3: CASSSSSGHGLATTYEQFF; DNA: TGTGCCAGCAGCTCCTCGAGCGGACACGGACTAGCTACGACATATGAGCAGTTCTTC
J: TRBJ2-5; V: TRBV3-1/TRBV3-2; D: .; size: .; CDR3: CASSEGAGVETQYF; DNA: TGTGCCAGCAGCGAGGGAGCCGGAGTGGAGACCCAGTACTTC
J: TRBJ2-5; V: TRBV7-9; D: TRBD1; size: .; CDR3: CASSLVGQGETQYF; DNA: TGTGCCAGCAGCTTGGTGGGACAGGGTGAGACCCAGTACTTC
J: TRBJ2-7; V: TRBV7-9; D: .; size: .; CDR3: CASSLGRSSTYEQYF; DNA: TGTGCCAGCAGCTTGGGCAGGTCTTCCACCTACGAGCAGTACTTC
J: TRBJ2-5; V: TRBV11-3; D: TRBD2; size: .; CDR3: CASTPGRAYQETQYF; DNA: TGTGCCAGCACCCCCGGGAGGGCGTACCAAGAGACCCAGTACTTC
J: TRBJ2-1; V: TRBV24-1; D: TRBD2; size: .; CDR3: CATSDSPGLAGTNEQFF; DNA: TGTGCCACCAGTGACTCACCGGGACTAGCGGGGACTAATGAGCAGTTCTTC
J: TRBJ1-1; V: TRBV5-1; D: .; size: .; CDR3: CASSSQGDTEAFF; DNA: TGCGCCAGCAGCTCACAGGGAGACACTGAAGCTTTCTTT
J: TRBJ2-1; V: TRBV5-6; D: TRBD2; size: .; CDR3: CASSLTGGRDEQFF; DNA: TGTGCCAGCAGCCTGACGGGGGGACGGGATGAGCAGTTCTTC
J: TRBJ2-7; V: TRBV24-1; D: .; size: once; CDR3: CAARCSRSYEQYF; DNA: TGTGCCGCTCGGTGCTCGCGGTCCTACGAGCAGTACTTC
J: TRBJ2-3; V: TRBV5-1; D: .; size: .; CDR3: CASSLSGGADTQYF; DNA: TGCGCCAGCAGCTTGTCCGGGGGTGCGGATACGCAGTATTTT
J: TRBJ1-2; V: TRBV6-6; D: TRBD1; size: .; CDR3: CASTDPAGQEGYGYTF; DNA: TGTGCCAGCACCGATCCAGCGGGACAGGAGGGCTATGGCTACACCTTC
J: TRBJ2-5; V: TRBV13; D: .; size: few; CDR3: CASSIREETQYF; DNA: TGTGCCAGCAGCATCAGGGAAGAGACCCAGTACTTC
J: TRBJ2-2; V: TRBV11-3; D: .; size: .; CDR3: CASSRTGFGELFF; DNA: TGTGCCAGCAGTCGTACAGGGTTCGGGGAGCTGTTTTTT
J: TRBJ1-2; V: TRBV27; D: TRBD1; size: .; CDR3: CASSTRQGPPSNYGYTF; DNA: TGTGCCAGCAGTACCCGACAGGGACCACCCTCTAACTATGGCTACACCTTC
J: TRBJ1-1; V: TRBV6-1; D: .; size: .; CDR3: CASSERVTEQNTEAFF; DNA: TGTGCCAGCAGTGAACGGGTAACGGAACAGAACACTGAAGCTTTCTTT
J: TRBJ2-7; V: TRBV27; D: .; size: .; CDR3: CASSLQHGPGPLGQYF; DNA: TGTGCCAGCAGTTTACAGCACGGGCCAGGGCCCCTCGGTCAGTACTTC
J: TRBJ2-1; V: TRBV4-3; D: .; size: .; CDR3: CASSQEADNEQFF; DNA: TGCGCCAGCAGCCAAGAGGCAGACAATGAGCAGTTCTTC
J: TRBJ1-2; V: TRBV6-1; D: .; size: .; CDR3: CASSEALLQGTYGYTF; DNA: TGTGCCAGCAGTGAAGCCCTCCTCCAGGGGACCTATGGCTACACCTTC
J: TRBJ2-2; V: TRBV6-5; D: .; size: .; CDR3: CASRTGFTGELFF; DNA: TGTGCCAGCAGGACAGGTTTCACCGGGGAGCTGTTTTTT
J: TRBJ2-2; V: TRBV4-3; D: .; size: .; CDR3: CASSQWLANTGELFF; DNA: TGCGCCAGCAGCCAATGGCTTGCGAACACCGGGGAGCTGTTTTTT
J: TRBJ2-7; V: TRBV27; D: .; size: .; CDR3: CASGYTPGNEQYF; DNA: TGTGCCAGCGGATATACGCCGGGGAACGAGCAGTACTTC
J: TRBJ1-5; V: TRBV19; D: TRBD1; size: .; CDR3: CASSRTGDQPQHF; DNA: TGTGCCAGTAGTAGGACAGGGGATCAGCCCCAGCATTTT
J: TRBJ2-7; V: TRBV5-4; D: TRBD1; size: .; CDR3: CASSRQGGYEQYF; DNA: TGTGCCAGCAGTCGACAGGGTGGCTACGAGCAGTACTTC
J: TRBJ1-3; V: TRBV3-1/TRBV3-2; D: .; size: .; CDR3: CASSQEGGFSGNTIYF; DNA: TGTGCCAGCAGCCAAGAGGGAGGGTTTTCTGGAAACACCATATATTTT